What follows is one T cell receptor beta chain and its context. This specimen comes from a study of blood T cell repertoires in COVID-19. In the study overall: T cells, B-cell-depleted T cells, or PBMCs provided the cDNA or gDNA that served as material.

In terms of age and location, participants ranged from about 18 to 95 years and lived in about 25 US areas. Participants reported their clinical history, and cohort assignment relied on those reports. As handled by the study authors: Estimation of nucleated cell counts relied on the amplification of reference gene primers. Using immunoSEQ multiplex PCR, the repertoire was profiled, and TCRdb retains in-frame clones only, with some absent. That table supplies the V and J calls and clone size; D and trimming were determined from the DNA. The sample holds under 500,000 clones; roughly 85% are singletons and the top ten take nearly 2%. Trimming removed 1 base from V and 0 bases from J, with 10 bases in between. The CDR3 is made up of 15 amino acids. Looked up from germline, CDR1 is SGHKS and CDR2 is YYEKEE (reference sequence).

The receptor's source is a woman aged 18-30 years with acute COVID-19. Sequences were obtained from PBMCs or T cells enriched from blood (not recorded which). This chain uses TRBV5-5 with TRBJ2-5, with D unclear. Here the CDR3 DNA reads TGTGCCAGCAGCTTGTCCCTATCTTACCAAGAGACCCAGTACTTC. Translated: CASSLSLSYQETQYF. The whole variable domain, remainder taken from reference TRBV5-5 and TRBJ2-5, is DAGVTQSPTHLIKTRGQQVTLRCSPISGHKSVSWYQQVLGQGPQFIFQYYEKEERGRGNFPDRFSARQFPNYSSELNVNALLLGDSALYLCASSLSLSYQETQYFGPGTRLLVL.